The 25 T cell receptor beta chains below were found in one sample sequenced in a study of cytomegalovirus exposure and HLA in healthy donors. Primers for the PCR totalled 60 Vbeta and 13 Jbeta. The data were produced by immunoSEQ multiplex PCR, yet TCRdb's version contains in-frame clones alone and is incomplete. The table has hundreds of thousands of clones, 60% to 85% seen once. Sequencing was done on a sample of PBMCs. These receptors came from a man aged 35 to 55 in good health and CMV-seronegative.

J is TRBJ1-2 and V is TRBV10-2; possibly TRBD1 for D (6 bases). The V and J ends lost 3 bases and 1 base respectively, with 6 bases between them. This CDR3 is built from 13 residues. From germline, CDR1 is WSHSY and CDR2 SAAADI. CDR3 sequence: CASSDRGNYGYTF. The CDR3 DNA reads TGCGCCAGCAGTGACAGGGGTAACTATGGCTACACCTTC.

The chain carries TRBV4-2 and TRBJ2-1, with 10 bases matching TRBD1. CDR3 length: 15 residues. Germline CDR1 and CDR2: LGHNA and YNFKEQ. V trimming: 0 bases; J trimming: 7 bases; junction bases outside the gene matches: 3. Written as DNA, the CDR3 is TGTGCCAGCAGCCAAGATGGGACAGGGGTAAATGAGCAGTTCTTC. As protein: CASSQDGTGVNEQFF.

The rearrangement uses TRBV29-1 and TRBJ2-1; tentatively, D is TRBD2 (7 bases). Trimming cost V 3 bases and J 2 bases, with 11 bases left between them. CDR1 is SQVTM, CDR2 ANQGSEA, per germline. CDR3 length: 14 residues. The CDR3 nucleotides are TGCAGCGTTGAGGGGGGGGCCACCTACAATGAGCAGTTCTTC. Encoded protein: CSVEGGATYNEQFF.

The V and J genes are TRBV4-3 and TRBJ1-6, with D hard to call. Between the trimmed V and J ends, which lost 4 bases and 7 bases, there was a span of 14 bases. The CDR3 totals 15 residues. Germline values: CDR1 LGHNA, CDR2 YSLEER. CDR3 in amino acids: CASSLFRDGNSPLHF. The CDR3 DNA is TGCGCCAGCAGCCTATTCCGAGACGGGAATTCACCCCTCCACTTT.

V usage is TRBV27 and J usage is TRBJ2-7, with 9 bases matching TRBD1. Per the germline V gene, CDR1 is MNHEY and CDR2 is SMNVEV (reference sequence). The CDR3 totals 13 residues. V lost 6 bases, J lost 7 bases, and 7 bases stayed unmatched. The CDR3 DNA reads TGTGCCAGCAGACCCGGGACAGGGCGGGAGCAGTACTTC. Protein sequence: CASRPGTGREQYF.

This sequence joins TRBV5-1 and TRBJ2-3; the D gene is possibly TRBD2 (6 bases). This CDR3 is 15 amino acids long. Germline-derived CDR1 and CDR2 are SGHRS and YFSETQ. V dropped 4 bases and J dropped 5 bases, with 17 bases sitting between them. CDR3 protein: CASSTGLTEVDTQYF. Here the CDR3 DNA reads TGCGCCAGCAGCACGGGACTCACGGAGGTAGATACGCAGTATTTT.

The gene calls are TRBV6-1 and TRBJ2-5, with 9 bases identical to TRBD2. Germline V gene lookup returns CDR1 MNHNS and CDR2 SASEGT. The ends lost 7 bases at V and 1 base at J; junction bases unmatched: 4. The CDR3 has 14 amino acids. The CDR3, as DNA: TGTGCCAGCACAAGAGCGGGAGGCCAAGAGACCCAGTACTTC. Amino acid sequence: CASTRAGGQETQYF.

The chain has TRBV4-1 and TRBJ2-7; 12 positions match TRBD1. CDR3 length equals 15 residues. From germline, CDR1 is MGHRA and CDR2 YSYEKL. J was trimmed by 4 bases and V by 5 bases; bases with no gene match: 6. The CDR3 spells CASSAAGQGAYEQYF. DNA of the CDR3: TGCGCCAGCAGCGCGGCGGGACAGGGGGCATACGAGCAGTACTTC.

A remark on this clone: At one end the junction does not follow the germline gene, possibly because of a read error. This rearrangement joins TRBV28 to TRBJ1-5, with 8 bases fitting TRBD1. Germline V CDR1 and CDR2: MDHEN, SYDVKM. The CDR3 contains 15 residues. The chain's CDR3 is CASSQGARGNRPQHF. The DNA for the CDR3 is TGTGCCAGCAGTCAGGGGGCGAGGGGCAATCGGCCCCAGCATTTT.

The chain links TRBV5-8 to TRBJ1-5; D is uncertain. Per the germline V gene, CDR1 is SGHTS and CDR2 is YDEGEE. V lost 4 bases and J 6 bases, leaving 17 bases between the germline ends. The length of the CDR3 is 15 residues. CDR3 DNA: TGTGCCAGCAGCGGGAGATGGACCGAGGGTCAGCCCCAGCATTTT. This encodes CASSGRWTEGQPQHF.

The chain carries TRBV5-1 and TRBJ1-2; a possible D gene is TRBD1 (5 bases). The CDR3 spans 13 residues. V was pared by 2 bases and J by 7 bases, with 12 bases between. The germline gives CDR1 SGHRS, CDR2 YFSETQ. CDR3 protein: CASSLLQARGYTF. CDR3 nucleotide sequence: TGCGCCAGCAGCTTATTACAGGCTCGTGGCTACACCTTC.

The table lists this clone with a few counts. One junction end does not reproduce the germline sequence, and a read error may be involved. The V and J genes are TRBV7-9 and TRBJ1-2; D might be TRBD1 (6 bases). Germline V gene lookup returns CDR1 SEHNR and CDR2 FQNEAQ (reference sequence). This CDR3 spans 13 amino acids. The CDR3 here is CSSSLGRGDGYTF. The CDR3, as DNA: TGTTCCAGCAGCTTAGGCAGGGGAGATGGCTACACCTTC.

This chain uses TRBV28 with TRBJ2-1; 7 bases align to TRBD2. Germline V lookup: CDR1 MDHEN, CDR2 SYDVKM. The CDR3 extends over 17 amino acids. Trimming removed 9 bases from V and 4 bases from J; junction bases left unmatched: 18. The CDR3 sequence is CASTRLRGLQLYNEQFF. The CDR3, as DNA: TGTGCCAGTACCCGATTACGGGGACTACAACTGTACAATGAGCAGTTCTTC. The full variable domain, in which reference TRBV28 and TRBJ2-1 provide the parts outside the CDR3, is DVKVTQSSRYLVKRTGEKVFLECVQDMDHENMFWYRQDPGLGLRLIYFSYDVKMKEKGDIPEGYSVSREKKERFSLILESASTNQTSMYLCASTRLRGLQLYNEQFFGPGTRLTVL.

This clone was seen a handful of times. CDR3 sequence (DNA): TGCGCCAGCAGCCCTAGTGCAGATACGCAGTATTTT. Translated: CASSPSADTQYF. The chain uses TRBV5-1 and TRBJ2-3; the D is unclear. CDR1 and CDR2 from the germline V gene are SGHRS and YFSETQ. CDR3 length equals 12 residues. Trimming stripped 4 bases from V and 4 bases from J, with 7 bases between.

The chain combines TRBV4-3 with TRBJ2-5, with D unclear. The CDR3 contains 15 residues. The germline V gene has CDR1 LGHNA and CDR2 YSLEER. V gave up 4 bases and J gave up 4 bases, with 16 bases separating them. CDR3 DNA sequence: TGCGCCAGCAGCCCACAACCCCATAGCCTAGAGACCCAGTACTTC. Translating it yields CASSPQPHSLETQYF.

The CDR3 is CASSGRDTTYEQYF. CDR3 nucleotide sequence: TGTGCCAGCAGTGGCCGGGACACAACCTACGAGCAGTACTTC. J is TRBJ2-7 and V is TRBV27; possibly TRBD1 for D (6 bases). Germline values: CDR1 MNHEY, CDR2 SMNVEV (reference sequence). This CDR3 is 14 amino acids long. V gave up 5 bases and J gave up 2 bases, with 13 bases separating them.

The chain combines TRBV6-1 with TRBJ2-1; tentatively, D is TRBD1 (6 bases). V was shortened by 7 bases and J by 3 bases, with 16 bases between the two germline ends. CDR3 length equals 15 residues. CDR1 is MNHNS and CDR2 is SASEGT in the germline V gene. CDR3 residues: CASNLWGQVYNEQFF. In nucleotides, the CDR3 is TGTGCCAGCAACCTATGGGGGCAGGTCTACAATGAGCAGTTCTTC.

The chain has TRBV20-1 and TRBJ2-7; D not certain. The V end was cut by 3 bases, the J end by 4 bases, with 7 bases between. This CDR3 is 11 amino acids long. Germline values: CDR1 DFQATT, CDR2 SNEGSKA (reference sequence). CDR3 residues: CSASEEYEQYF. In DNA, the CDR3 is TGCAGTGCTAGTGAGGAATACGAGCAGTACTTC.

The V and J genes are TRBV4-2 and TRBJ1-5; D uncertain. This CDR3 is 16 amino acids long. The V and J ends lost 4 bases and 3 bases respectively, with 16 bases between them. CDR1 is LGHNA and CDR2 is YNFKEQ in the germline V gene. CDR3 residues: CASSPARSEINQPQHF. As DNA, the CDR3 is TGTGCCAGCAGCCCCGCTCGCTCCGAGATCAATCAGCCCCAGCATTTT.

The rearrangement links TRBV29-1 to TRBJ2-5; D gene uncertain. The germline CDR1 and CDR2 sequences are SQVTM and ANQGSEA. V was pared by 7 bases and J by 5 bases, with 17 bases between. CDR3 length equals 13 residues. The CDR3 protein is CSAKTYLGETQYF. As DNA, the CDR3 is TGCAGCGCCAAGACCTACCTCGGGGAGACCCAGTACTTC.

This rearrangement joins TRBV19 to TRBJ1-5; tentative D call: TRBD1 (6 bases). This CDR3 spans 15 amino acids. The V and J ends lost 3 bases and 6 bases respectively, with 15 bases between them. The germline CDR1 and CDR2 sequences are LNHDA and SQIVND (reference sequence). In nucleotides, the CDR3 is TGTGCCAGTAGTATGGAACAGGGTAACGGTCAGCCCCAGCATTTT. Translating gives CASSMEQGNGQPQHF.

This clone showed up just a few times. The V and J genes are TRBV4-3 and TRBJ1-5; D is unresolved. This CDR3 has 14 amino acids. Trimming removed 6 bases from V and 6 bases from J, with 15 bases in between. The germline V gene has CDR1 LGHNA and CDR2 YSLEER. CDR3 sequence: CASSPHRGSQPQHF. The CDR3 region has the DNA TGCGCCAGCAGTCCTCATCGGGGTTCTCAGCCCCAGCATTTT.

The chain combines TRBV9 with TRBJ2-5; 8 nucleotides agree with TRBD1. V gave up 2 bases and J gave up 5 bases; unmatched junction bases: 11. The CDR3 sequence is 16 residues long. The V gene's germline CDR1 is SGDLS and CDR2 YYNGEE. In nucleotides, the CDR3 is TGTGCCAGCAGCGTGGGGCAGGGGGCTACGTCGGAGACCCAGTACTTC. It is translated as CASSVGQGATSETQYF.

The rearrangement uses TRBV2 and TRBJ1-2; no clear D. V shed 6 bases and J shed 7 bases, with 12 bases lying between them. The CDR3 totals 12 residues. CDR1 and CDR2 (germline): SNHLY, FYNNEI. The CDR3 reads CASRVSGPGYTF. CDR3 DNA sequence: TGTGCCAGCAGGGTCAGTGGGCCTGGCTACACCTTC.

V is TRBV4-1 and J is TRBJ2-7; TRBD1 might be the D (6 bases). In germline, CDR1 is MGHRA, CDR2 YSYEKL. The V and J ends lost 0 bases and 1 base respectively, with 13 bases between them. This CDR3 has 16 residues. The CDR3 DNA reads as TGCGCCAGCAGCCAAGAGACACAGGGAATGTCCTACGAGCAGTACTTC. This translates into CASSQETQGMSYEQYF.